A single sample gave rise to the 12 T cell receptor beta chains below, sequenced in a study of OX40 agonist ivuxolimab in advanced cancers. Data came from immunoSEQ multiplex PCR; TCRdb stores just in-frame clones and leaves some out. The sample shows 42,000 or so clones, approximately 84% of them seen only once. The input for sequencing was CD4+ or CD8+ T cells sorted from blood, taken in a trial of the OX40 agonist ivuxolimab. The origin of the receptors is an adult with an advanced solid tumor such as melanoma, head and neck, liver or kidney cancer.

The sample holds one count of this clone. One junction end does not reproduce the germline sequence, and a read error may be involved. The chain has TRBV7-9 and TRBJ2-7; tentative D call: TRBD2 (6 bases). The CDR3 sequence is 15 residues long. Germline V gene sequence: CDR1 SEHNR, CDR2 FQNEAQ (reference sequence). CDR3 DNA: TGCGCCAGCAGCCAAGAACACATCGGGAGCTACGAGCAGTACTTC. Its translation: CASSQEHIGSYEQYF.

V gene TRBV5-1 combines with J gene TRBJ1-2; a weak D match, TRBD1 (5 bases). The germline V gene has CDR1 SGHRS and CDR2 YFSETQ. This CDR3 region has 16 residues. Trimming left V 4 bases short and J 3 bases short, with 19 bases between. Here the CDR3 DNA reads TGCGCCAGCAGCGCGGACTCGGGGGTTTTCGACTATGGCTACACCTTC. It encodes CASSADSGVFDYGYTF.

The rearrangement links TRBV6-1 to TRBJ2-6; D gene ambiguous. The V end was cut by 1 base, the J end by 0 bases, with 16 bases between. Germline V gene data show CDR1 as MNHNS and CDR2 as SASEGT. The CDR3 consists of 19 residues. This chain's CDR3 is CASSEEGPLVLSGANVLTF. CDR3 nucleotide sequence: TGTGCCAGCAGTGAAGAAGGCCCCCTAGTTCTCTCTGGGGCCAACGTCCTGACTTTC.

The V gene is TRBV13, the J gene TRBJ2-5; no definite D call. The ends were cut back, 5 bases at V and 4 bases at J, with 11 bases in the middle. CDR1 is PRHDT, CDR2 FYEKMQ, per germline (reference sequence). The CDR3 has 13 residues. The CDR3 DNA reads as TGTGCCAGCAGCCAACAAAATCGAGAGACCCAGTACTTC. It is translated as CASSQQNRETQYF.

The V and J genes are TRBV6-6 and TRBJ1-5; D is unclear. The germline CDR1 and CDR2 sequences are MNHNY and SVGAGI (reference sequence). The CDR3 runs 13 residues. V gave up 2 bases and J gave up 8 bases, with 10 bases separating them. This CDR3 is CASSYGVSEPQHF. CDR3 coding DNA: TGTGCCAGCAGTTACGGGGTATCTGAGCCCCAGCATTTT.

This chain links TRBV4-2 with TRBJ1-4; maybe TRBD1 (5 bases). Germline V gives CDR1 LGHNA, CDR2 YNFKEQ. V lost 0 bases and J lost 0, with 5 bases in between. The CDR3 sequence is 15 residues long. The CDR3 nucleotides read TGTGCCAGCAGCCAAGAACAGGCAACTAATGAAAAACTGTTTTTT. Amino acid sequence: CASSQEQATNEKLFF.

The J gene is TRBJ2-3, the V gene TRBV7-8; D ambiguous. Germline lookup yields CDR1 SGHVS and CDR2 FQNEAQ. The length of the CDR3 is 11 residues. Between the trimmed V and J ends, which lost 5 bases and 6 bases, there was a span of 6 bases. DNA for the CDR3: TGTGCCAGCAGCGGCGCTGATACGCAGTATTTT. Its translation is CASSGADTQYF.

This clone has more than one count but fewer than ten. The J gene is TRBJ1-2, the V gene TRBV5-1; D is ambiguous. Germline V CDR1 and CDR2: SGHRS, YFSETQ. V lost 6 bases and J 8 bases, leaving 14 bases between the germline ends. The length of the CDR3 is 12 residues. The CDR3 DNA follows: TGCGCCAGCAAGGACGGAGTAGAGGGCTACACCTTC. This translates into CASKDGVEGYTF.

The table lists this clone with a few counts. The rearrangement links TRBV2 to TRBJ2-3, with TRBD1 matching 9 bases. CDR1 is SNHLY and CDR2 is FYNNEI in the germline V gene. The CDR3 spans 14 residues. V shed 6 bases and J 4 bases; nucleotides not matched to a gene: 5. CDR3 region: CASRTGTGPDTQYF. As DNA, the CDR3 is TGTGCCAGCAGGACCGGGACAGGGCCAGATACGCAGTATTTT.

This chain uses TRBV27 with TRBJ2-2; TRBD2 aligns across 12 bases. The V gene end was trimmed by 6 bases and the J gene end by 7 bases; junction bases not matched to a gene: 9. This CDR3 spans 16 amino acids. Looked up from germline, CDR1 is MNHEY and CDR2 is SMNVEV (reference sequence). This chain's CDR3 is CASSGRTSGIGGELFF. The CDR3 region has the DNA TGTGCCAGCAGCGGAAGGACTAGCGGGATCGGCGGGGAGCTGTTTTTT.

This clone was seen a handful of times. The chain links TRBV2 to TRBJ2-3; 9 bases are shared with TRBD2. V lost 0 bases to trimming and J lost 0 bases; unmatched junction nucleotides: 4. The germline V gene has CDR1 SNHLY and CDR2 FYNNEI. The CDR3 is made up of 17 amino acids. The CDR3 here is CASSEARTSVSTDTQYF. The CDR3 DNA reads TGTGCCAGCAGTGAAGCAAGGACTAGCGTTAGCACAGATACGCAGTATTTT.

The V gene is TRBV15, the J gene TRBJ1-6; D not resolved. Per germline, CDR1 LNHNV and CDR2 YYDKDF (reference sequence). Trimming left V 5 bases short and J 11 bases short, with 22 bases between. CDR3 length: 16 residues. The CDR3 loop is CATSPSRAVLEAPLHF. The CDR3 DNA follows: TGTGCCACCAGCCCTTCCCGGGCGGTGTTAGAGGCACCCCTCCACTTT.